This TCR beta chain was sequenced for a study of PD-L1 blockade in urothelial cancer. The CDR3 runs to 13 residues. V shed 3 bases and J shed 8 bases, with 12 bases lying between them. Germline V lookup: CDR1 SGHNT, CDR2 YYREEE (reference sequence). This clone was recorded once. The method was immunoSEQ multiplex PCR; TCRdb's version includes in-frame clones alone and lacks a portion of them. The sample has 49,000 or so clones, approximately 85% seen once. Time point specified: pretreatment peripheral blood. The sample here was PBMCs, taken around atezolizumab (anti-PD-L1) treatment. V and J are TRBV5-4 and TRBJ2-1; D may be TRBD2 (5 bases). The sequence was collected from a man aged 70-80 years with urothelial cancer. In DNA, the CDR3 is TGTGCCAGCAGCTCCCGGGTCGGGGATGAGCAGTTCTTC. Amino acid sequence: CASSSRVGDEQFF.